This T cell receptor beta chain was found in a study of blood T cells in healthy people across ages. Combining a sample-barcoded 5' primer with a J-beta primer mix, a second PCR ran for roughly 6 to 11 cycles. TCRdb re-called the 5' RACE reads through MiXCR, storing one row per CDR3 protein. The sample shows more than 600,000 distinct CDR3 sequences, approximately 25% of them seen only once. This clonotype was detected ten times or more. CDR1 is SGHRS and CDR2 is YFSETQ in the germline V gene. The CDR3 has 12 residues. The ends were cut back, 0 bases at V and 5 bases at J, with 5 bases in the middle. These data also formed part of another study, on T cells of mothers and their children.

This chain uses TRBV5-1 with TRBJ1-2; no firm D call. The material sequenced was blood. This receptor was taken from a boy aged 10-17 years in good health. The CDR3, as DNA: TGCGCCAGCAGCTTGGGGCAGTATGGCTACACCTTC. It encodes CASSLGQYGYTF.